These 12 T cell receptor beta chains came from one sample sequenced in a study of cytotoxic CD8 clonotypes in ibrutinib-treated CLL (dated by TCRdb to the early 2020s). The sample's time point label, in plain terms: progressive disease on ibrutinib. Libraries were constructed by the immunoSEQ multiplex PCR assay. Here the immuneACCESS table is served through TCRdb, limited to in-frame sequences with V and J called. Missing clones are a known gap in these copies; in checked studies unresolved V genes cover under half, and the rest lacks a known reason. Within this sample are approximately 280,000 clones, with 70% to 80% of them counted one time only. The ten largest clones capture roughly 6% of the sample. The sample was PBMCs, taken at disease progression, from a patient treated with ibrutinib. The receptors originated from a human donor with chronic lymphocytic leukemia.

The chain couples TRBV10-3 to TRBJ2-1; 14 bases line up with TRBD2. Trimming cost V 6 bases and J 5 bases; bases outside gene matches: 6. The CDR3 runs to 16 residues. Germline V lookup: CDR1 ENHRY, CDR2 SYGVKD. The CDR3 spells CAIRGTSGGRDNEQFF. CDR3 bases: TGTGCCATCAGAGGGACTAGCGGGGGCCGAGACAATGAGCAGTTCTTC.

The chain links TRBV9 to TRBJ2-1; 9 bases are a match to TRBD2. Trimming removed 4 bases from V and 7 bases from J; junction bases left unmatched: 12. This CDR3 has 16 amino acids. Per the germline V gene, CDR1 is SGDLS and CDR2 is YYNGEE. CDR3 residues: CASSRRGSGSFNEQFF. The DNA for the CDR3 is TGTGCCAGCAGCCGGCGGGGTAGCGGGAGTTTTAATGAGCAGTTCTTC.

The rearrangement links TRBV19 to TRBJ2-3; D might be TRBD1 or TRBD2, each matching 5 bases. V gave up 1 base and J gave up 3 bases, with 5 bases separating them. Germline lookup yields CDR1 LNHDA and CDR2 SQIVND (reference sequence). CDR3 length equals 13 residues. CDR3 sequence reads: CASSIGGTDTQYF. The CDR3 DNA sequence: TGTGCCAGTAGTATAGGGGGGACAGATACGCAGTATTTT.

In its sample, this clone was seen a few times. The chain couples TRBV28 to TRBJ2-3; 7 bases match TRBD2. V shed 2 bases and J 4 bases; nucleotides not matched to a gene: 9. The CDR3 consists of 16 residues. CDR1 and CDR2 from the germline V gene are MDHEN and SYDVKM. The CDR3 nucleotides are TGTGCCAGCAGTTTAATAACCGGGACTATCCCAGATACGCAGTATTTT. Residues: CASSLITGTIPDTQYF. Based on the CDR3 plus reference TRBV28 and TRBJ2-3, the full variable domain is DVKVTQSSRYLVKRTGEKVFLECVQDMDHENMFWYRQDPGLGLRLIYFSYDVKMKEKGDIPEGYSVSREKKERFSLILESASTNQTSMYLCASSLITGTIPDTQYFGPGTRLTVL.

The CDR3 coding sequence is TGCGCCAGCAGCCCTCATTTGAGGGGGCGAAAGCTTGTTAATGAAAAACTGTTTTTT. This encodes CASSPHLRGRKLVNEKLFF. The rearrangement joins TRBV5-1 to TRBJ1-4; TRBD1 matches at 7 bases. Looked up from germline, CDR1 is SGHRS and CDR2 is YFSETQ. The V and J ends lost 4 bases and 4 bases, in that order; junction bases with no gene match: 19. This CDR3 contains 19 residues.

The chain is built from TRBV10-3 and TRBJ2-1; 14 bases match TRBD2. With V trimmed by 6 bases and J by 9 bases, 4 bases remained unmatched. The CDR3 is 14 residues long. Germline values: CDR1 ENHRY, CDR2 SYGVKD. The CDR3 DNA reads TGTGCCATCAGAGGACTAGCGGGAGGAGGTGAGCAGTTCTTC. This gives the protein CAIRGLAGGGEQFF.

This clone was counted a single time. This chain connects TRBV15 to TRBJ2-7; tentatively, D is TRBD1 or TRBD2 (7 bases each). CDR3 length: 15 residues. V was pared by 0 bases and J by 6 bases, with 15 bases between. The germline gives CDR1 LNHNV, CDR2 YYDKDF (reference sequence). In DNA, the CDR3 is TGTGCCACCAGCAGAGATTGGGGGGGGACAGTCGAGCAGTACTTC. It yields the protein CATSRDWGGTVEQYF.

The rearrangement uses TRBV6-6 and TRBJ2-7; 11 positions match TRBD2. V lost 5 bases to trimming and J lost 6 bases; unmatched junction nucleotides: 6. The CDR3 length is 14 residues. Germline CDR1 and CDR2: MNHNY and SVGAGI (reference sequence). DNA for the CDR3: TGTGCCAGCAGTACCCTAGCGGGAGGCGCCGAGCAGTACTTC. Translating it yields CASSTLAGGAEQYF.

The count of this clone is one. This sequence joins TRBV2 and TRBJ1-4; D is uncertain. CDR3 size: 16 residues. V was trimmed by 6 bases and J by 0 bases, leaving 14 bases between them. From germline, CDR1 is SNHLY and CDR2 FYNNEI. The CDR3 bases are TGTGCCAGCAGCCTGGCCCACACCGCAACTAATGAAAAACTGTTTTTT. It encodes CASSLAHTATNEKLFF.

The CDR3 DNA is TGTGCTAGTGGTTTCCGACCCGGCCCGGGGACAGATACGCAGTATTTT. Its translation: CASGFRPGPGTDTQYF. The rearrangement links TRBV12-5 to TRBJ2-3, with a tentative D call TRBD2 (5 bases). This CDR3 spans 16 amino acids. Trimming removed 3 bases at V and 3 bases at J, with 16 bases between. Germline assignment: CDR1 LGHNT and CDR2 FRNRAP.

This clone has a handful of counts. The chain carries TRBV5-4 and TRBJ2-7, with 10 positions matching TRBD2. V lost 0 bases and J lost 7; bases outside the gene matches: 4. Germline lookup yields CDR1 SGHNT and CDR2 YYREEE (reference sequence). The CDR3 sequence is 14 residues long. The CDR3 DNA reads TGTGCCAGCAGCTTGGGGGGACTAGCGAGGGAGCAGTACTTC. This translates into CASSLGGLAREQYF.

This rearrangement joins TRBV5-6 to TRBJ2-7, with no clear D. The CDR3 runs 12 residues. V lost 0 bases and J 5 bases, leaving 6 bases between the germline ends. The V gene's germline CDR1 is SGHDT and CDR2 YYEEEE. CDR3 sequence reads: CASSLDGHEQYF. CDR3 in DNA: TGTGCCAGCAGCTTGGACGGACACGAGCAGTACTTC.